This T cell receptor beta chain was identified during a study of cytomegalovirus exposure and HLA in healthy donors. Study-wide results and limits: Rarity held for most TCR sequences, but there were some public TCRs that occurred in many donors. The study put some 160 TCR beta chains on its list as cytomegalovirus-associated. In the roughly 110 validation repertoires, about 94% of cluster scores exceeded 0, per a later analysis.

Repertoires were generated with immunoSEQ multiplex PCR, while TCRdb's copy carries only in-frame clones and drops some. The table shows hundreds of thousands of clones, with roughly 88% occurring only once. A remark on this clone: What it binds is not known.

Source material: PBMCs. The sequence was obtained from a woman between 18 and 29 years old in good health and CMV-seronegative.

The CDR3 DNA sequence: TGTGCCAGCAGCGTCCTCACCTCAGACTACGAGCAGTACTTC. Residues: CASSVLTSDYEQYF. The rearrangement links TRBV11-2 to TRBJ2-7; D call uncertain. Trimming removed 5 bases from V and 3 bases from J, with 14 bases in between. Germline assignment: CDR1 SGHAT and CDR2 FQNNGV. The length of the CDR3 is 14 residues.